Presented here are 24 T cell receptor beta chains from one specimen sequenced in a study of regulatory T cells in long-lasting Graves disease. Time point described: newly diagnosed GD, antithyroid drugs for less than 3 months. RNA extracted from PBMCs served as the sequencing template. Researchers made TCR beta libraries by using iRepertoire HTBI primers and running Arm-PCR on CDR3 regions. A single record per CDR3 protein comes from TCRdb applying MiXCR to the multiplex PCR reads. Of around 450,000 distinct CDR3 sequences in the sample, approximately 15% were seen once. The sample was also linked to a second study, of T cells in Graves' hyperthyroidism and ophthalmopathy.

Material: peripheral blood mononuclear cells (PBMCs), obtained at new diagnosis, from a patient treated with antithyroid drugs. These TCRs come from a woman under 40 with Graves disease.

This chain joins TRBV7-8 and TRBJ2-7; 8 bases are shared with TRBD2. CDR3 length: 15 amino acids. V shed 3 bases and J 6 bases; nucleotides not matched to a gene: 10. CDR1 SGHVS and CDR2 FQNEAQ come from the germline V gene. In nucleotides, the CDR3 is TGTGCCAGCAGCTTTGCACTAGCGGTGACCGGCGAGCAGTACTTC. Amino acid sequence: CASSFALAVTGEQYF. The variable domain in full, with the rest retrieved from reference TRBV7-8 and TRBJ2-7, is GAGVSQSPRYKVAKRGQDVALRCDPISGHVSLFWYQQALGQGPEFLTYFQNEAQLDKSGLPSDRFFAERPEGSVSTLKIQRTQQEDSAVYLCASSFALAVTGEQYFGPGTRLTVT.

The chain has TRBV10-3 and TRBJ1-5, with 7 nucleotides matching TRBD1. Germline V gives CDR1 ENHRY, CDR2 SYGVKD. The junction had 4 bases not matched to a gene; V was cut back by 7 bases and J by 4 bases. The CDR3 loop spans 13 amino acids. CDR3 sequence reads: CAITSGQNQPQHF. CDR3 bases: TGTGCCATCACCTCGGGACAGAATCAGCCCCAGCATTTT.

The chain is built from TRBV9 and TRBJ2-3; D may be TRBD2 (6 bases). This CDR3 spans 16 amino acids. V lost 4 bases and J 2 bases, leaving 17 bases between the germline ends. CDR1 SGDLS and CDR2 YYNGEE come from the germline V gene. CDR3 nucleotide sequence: TGTGCCAGCAGCCGGGGGAGTGGGGAATACACAGATACGCAGTATTTT. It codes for CASSRGSGEYTDTQYF.

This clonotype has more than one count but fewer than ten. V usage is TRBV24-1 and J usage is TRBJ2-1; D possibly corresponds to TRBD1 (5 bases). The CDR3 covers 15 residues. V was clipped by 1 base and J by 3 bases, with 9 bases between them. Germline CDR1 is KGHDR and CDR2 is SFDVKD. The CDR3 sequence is CATSDLWTNYNEQFF. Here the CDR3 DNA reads TGTGCCACCAGTGATTTATGGACAAACTACAATGAGCAGTTCTTC.

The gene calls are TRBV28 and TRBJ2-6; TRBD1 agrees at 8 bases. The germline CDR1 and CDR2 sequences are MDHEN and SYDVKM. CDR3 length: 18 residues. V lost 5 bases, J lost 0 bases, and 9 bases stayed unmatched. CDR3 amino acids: CASSRQGAGLSGANVLTF. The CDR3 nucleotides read TGTGCCAGCAGTCGGCAGGGGGCCGGACTCTCTGGGGCCAACGTCCTGACTTTC.

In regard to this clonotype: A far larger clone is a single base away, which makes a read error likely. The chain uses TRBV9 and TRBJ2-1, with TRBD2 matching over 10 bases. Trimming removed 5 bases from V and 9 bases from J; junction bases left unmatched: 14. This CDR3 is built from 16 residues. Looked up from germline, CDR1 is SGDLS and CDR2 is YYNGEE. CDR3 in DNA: TGTGCCAGCAGTTCCCCCCTAGCGGGAGAGGCCGCTGAGCAGTTCTTC. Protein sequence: CASSSPLAGEAAEQFF.

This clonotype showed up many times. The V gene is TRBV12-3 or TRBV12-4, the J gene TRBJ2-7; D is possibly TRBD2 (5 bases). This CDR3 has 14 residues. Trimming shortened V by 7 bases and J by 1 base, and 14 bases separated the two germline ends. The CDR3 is CASKAGGSSYEQYF. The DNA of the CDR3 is TGTGCCAGCAAAGCCGGCGGGTCGTCCTACGAGCAGTACTTC.

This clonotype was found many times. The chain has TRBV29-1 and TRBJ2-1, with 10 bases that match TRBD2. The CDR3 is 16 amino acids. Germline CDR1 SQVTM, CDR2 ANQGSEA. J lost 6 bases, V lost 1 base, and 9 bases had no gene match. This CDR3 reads CSVEVLAGDLGNEQFF. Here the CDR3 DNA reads TGCAGCGTTGAAGTCCTAGCGGGGGATTTGGGCAATGAGCAGTTCTTC.

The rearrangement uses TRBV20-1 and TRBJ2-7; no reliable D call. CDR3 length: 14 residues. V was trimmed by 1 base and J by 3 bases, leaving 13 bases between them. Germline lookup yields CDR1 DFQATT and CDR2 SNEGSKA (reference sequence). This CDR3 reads CSARVVAAVYEQYF. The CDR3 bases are TGCAGTGCTAGAGTGGTAGCTGCAGTCTACGAGCAGTACTTC.

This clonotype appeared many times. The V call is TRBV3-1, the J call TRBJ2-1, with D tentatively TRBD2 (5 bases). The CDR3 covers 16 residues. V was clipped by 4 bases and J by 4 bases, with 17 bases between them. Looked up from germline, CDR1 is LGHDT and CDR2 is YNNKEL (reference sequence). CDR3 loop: CASSPPGFRVYNEQFF. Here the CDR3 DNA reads TGTGCCAGCAGCCCCCCGGGATTCCGAGTTTACAATGAGCAGTTCTTC.

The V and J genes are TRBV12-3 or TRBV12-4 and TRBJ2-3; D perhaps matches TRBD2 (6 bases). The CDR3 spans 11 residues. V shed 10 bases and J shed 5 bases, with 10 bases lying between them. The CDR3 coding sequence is TGTGCCACAAGGGGAGGAGATACGCAGTATTTT. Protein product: CATRGGDTQYF.

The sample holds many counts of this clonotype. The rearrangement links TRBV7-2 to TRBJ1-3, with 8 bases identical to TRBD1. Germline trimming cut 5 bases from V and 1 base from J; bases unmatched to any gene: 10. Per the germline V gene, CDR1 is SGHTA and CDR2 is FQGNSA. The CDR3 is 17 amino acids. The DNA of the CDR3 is TGTGCCAGCAGCCCCAGAACAGGGGGTAGGTCTGGAAACACCATATATTTT. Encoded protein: CASSPRTGGRSGNTIYF.

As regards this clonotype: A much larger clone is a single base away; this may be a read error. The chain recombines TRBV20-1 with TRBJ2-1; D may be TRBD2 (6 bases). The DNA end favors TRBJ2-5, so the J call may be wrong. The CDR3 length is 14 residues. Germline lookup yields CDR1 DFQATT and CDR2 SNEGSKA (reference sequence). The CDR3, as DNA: TGCAGTGCTAGCAGGTGGGAGGCACAAGAGACCCAGTACTTC. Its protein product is CSASRWEAQETQYF.

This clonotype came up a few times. CDR3 sequence reads: CASSHLEGQAFF. CDR3 DNA sequence: TGTGCCAGCAGCCACCTGGAAGGGCAAGCTTTCTTT. The V and J genes are TRBV11-2 and TRBJ1-1; no reliable D call. The CDR3 sequence is 12 residues long. Germline V gives CDR1 SGHAT, CDR2 FQNNGV. Deletions cut 5 bases from V and 9 bases from J, with 13 bases between.

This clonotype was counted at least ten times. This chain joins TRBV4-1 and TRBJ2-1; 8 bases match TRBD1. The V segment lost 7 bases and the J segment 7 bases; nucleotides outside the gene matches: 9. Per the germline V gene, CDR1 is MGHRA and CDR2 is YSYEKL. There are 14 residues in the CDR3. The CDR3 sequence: CASTLGQGWNEQFF. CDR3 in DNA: TGCGCCAGCACCCTCGGACAGGGATGGAATGAGCAGTTCTTC.

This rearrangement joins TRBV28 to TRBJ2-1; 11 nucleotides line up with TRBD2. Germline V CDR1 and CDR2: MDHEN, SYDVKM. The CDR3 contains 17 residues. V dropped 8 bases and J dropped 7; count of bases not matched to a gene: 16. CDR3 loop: CASGIPGASGRMNEQFF. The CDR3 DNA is TGTGCCAGCGGGATCCCAGGGGCTAGCGGGAGGATGAATGAGCAGTTCTTC.

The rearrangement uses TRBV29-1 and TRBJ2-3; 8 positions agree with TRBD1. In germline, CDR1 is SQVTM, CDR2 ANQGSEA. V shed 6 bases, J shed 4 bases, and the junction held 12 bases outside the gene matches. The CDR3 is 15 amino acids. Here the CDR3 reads CSVDRQGPGADTQYF. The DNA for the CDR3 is TGCAGCGTCGATAGACAGGGGCCCGGGGCAGATACGCAGTATTTT.

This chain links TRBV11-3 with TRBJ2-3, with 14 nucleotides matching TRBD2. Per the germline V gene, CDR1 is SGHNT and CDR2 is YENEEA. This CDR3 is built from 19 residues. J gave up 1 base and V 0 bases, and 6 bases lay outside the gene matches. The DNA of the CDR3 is TGTGCCAGCAGCTTAGATGCCCGACTAGCGGGAGGGGGCACAGATACGCAGTATTTT. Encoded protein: CASSLDARLAGGGTDTQYF.

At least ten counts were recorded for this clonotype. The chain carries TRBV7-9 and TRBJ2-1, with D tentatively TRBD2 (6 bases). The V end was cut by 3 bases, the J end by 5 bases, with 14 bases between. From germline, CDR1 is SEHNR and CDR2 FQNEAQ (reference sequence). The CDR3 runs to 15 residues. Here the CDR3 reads CASSFSGRLDNEQFF. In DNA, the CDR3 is TGTGCCAGCAGCTTTAGCGGTCGCCTGGACAATGAGCAGTTCTTC.

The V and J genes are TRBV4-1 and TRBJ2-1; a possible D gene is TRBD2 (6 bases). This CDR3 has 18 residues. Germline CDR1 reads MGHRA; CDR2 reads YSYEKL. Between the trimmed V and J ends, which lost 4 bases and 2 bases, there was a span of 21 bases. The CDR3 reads CASSLTKEGRETYNEQFF. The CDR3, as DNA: TGCGCCAGCAGCCTGACTAAGGAGGGCAGGGAAACCTACAATGAGCAGTTCTTC.

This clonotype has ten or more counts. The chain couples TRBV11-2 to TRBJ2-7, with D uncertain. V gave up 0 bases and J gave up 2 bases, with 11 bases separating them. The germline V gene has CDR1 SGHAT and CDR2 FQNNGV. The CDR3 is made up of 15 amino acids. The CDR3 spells CASSLEDVQTYEQYF. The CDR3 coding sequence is TGTGCCAGCAGCTTAGAAGATGTCCAAACCTACGAGCAGTACTTC.

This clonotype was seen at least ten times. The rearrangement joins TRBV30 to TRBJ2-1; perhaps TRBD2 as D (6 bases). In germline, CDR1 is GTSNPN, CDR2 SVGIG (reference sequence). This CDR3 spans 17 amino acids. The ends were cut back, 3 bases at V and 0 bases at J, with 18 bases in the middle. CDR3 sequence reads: CAWRGVGGKSSYNEQFF. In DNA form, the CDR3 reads TGTGCCTGGAGAGGGGTTGGCGGGAAGAGCTCCTACAATGAGCAGTTCTTC.

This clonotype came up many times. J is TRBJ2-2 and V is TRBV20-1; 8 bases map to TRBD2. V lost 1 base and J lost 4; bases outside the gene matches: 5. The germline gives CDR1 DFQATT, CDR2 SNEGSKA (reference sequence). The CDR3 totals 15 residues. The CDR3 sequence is CSARGGTRSTGELFF. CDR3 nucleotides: TGCAGTGCTAGAGGGGGGACTAGGTCCACCGGGGAGCTGTTTTTT.

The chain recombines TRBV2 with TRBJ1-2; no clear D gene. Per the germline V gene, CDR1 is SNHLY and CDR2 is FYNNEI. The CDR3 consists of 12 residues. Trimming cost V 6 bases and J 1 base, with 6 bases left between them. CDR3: CASRRVNYGYTF. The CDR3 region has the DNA TGTGCCAGCAGGCGGGTTAACTATGGCTACACCTTC.